The rows below give T cell receptor beta chains drawn from one sample of a study of blood T cell repertoires in COVID-19. Here immunoSEQ multiplex PCR was the method, and the copy in TCRdb shows in-frame clones only, minus some. The sample lists about 200,000 clones, around 85% occurring once. Sequenced input: peripheral blood. The origin of the receptors is an elderly woman with acute or convalescent COVID-19. Each CDR3 is given with its conserved first and last residue.

V: TRBV24-1; J: TRBJ2-5; CDR3: CATSDAGRRETQYF
V: TRBV5-1; J: TRBJ2-3; CDR3: CASSLDGANTQYF
V: TRBV7-2; J: TRBJ2-5; CDR3: CASSLARRREETQYF
V: TRBV6-5; J: TRBJ1-1; CDR3: CASMVPGNTEAFF
V: TRBV5-8; J: TRBJ2-1; CDR3: CASSFRDRGPEQFF
V: TRBV19; J: TRBJ1-5; CDR3: CASGDIQPQHF
V: TRBV28; J: TRBJ1-2; CDR3: CASSGSGYTF
V: TRBV4-2; J: TRBJ2-5; CDR3: CASSPAGQNQETQYF
V: TRBV10-2; J: TRBJ2-2; CDR3: CASSEDWNTGELFF
V: TRBV10-3; J: TRBJ2-2; CDR3: CAIRTDRGPGELFF
V: TRBV7-8; J: TRBJ2-7; CDR3: CASSTNRGPYEQYF
V: TRBV19; J: TRBJ2-5; CDR3: CASSIGSDTPWTQYF
V: TRBV20-1; J: TRBJ2-3; CDR3: CSAREVPTQYF
V: TRBV25-1; J: TRBJ1-2; CDR3: CASTHGAGDGYTF
V: TRBV5-1; J: TRBJ2-7; CDR3: CASSLDLYYEQYF
V: TRBV7-9; J: TRBJ2-5; CDR3: CASSSTGHQTQYF
V: TRBV10-3; J: TRBJ1-1; CDR3: CAIAKRDRETEAFF
V: TRBV5-1; J: TRBJ1-4; CDR3: CASSLGSGGDEKLFF
V: TRBV7-9; J: TRBJ2-3; CDR3: CASSPSGAQTDTQYF
V: TRBV4-1; J: TRBJ2-5; CDR3: CASSQGASKQETQYF
V: TRBV3-1/TRBV3-2; J: TRBJ1-6; CDR3: CASRPTGEYSPLHF
V: TRBV28; J: TRBJ1-1; CDR3: CASSFFRGQTEAFF
V: TRBV19; J: TRBJ1-2; CDR3: CASSIDRAYGYTF
V: TRBV19; J: TRBJ1-1; CDR3: CASSIGNRVGTEAFF
V: TRBV6-6; J: TRBJ1-5; CDR3: CASSYKRGNQPQHF
V: TRBV4-1; J: TRBJ1-5; CDR3: CASSRVTSGTGRVQPQHF
V: TRBV7-3; J: TRBJ1-1; CDR3: CASSSRTGDAFF
V: TRBV19; J: TRBJ2-2; CDR3: CASSIGRQGLSGELFF
V: TRBV2; J: TRBJ2-1; CDR3: CASSDRTGYNEQFF
V: TRBV7-2; J: TRBJ1-4; CDR3: CASSVDPDSGTNEKLFF
V: TRBV6-5; J: TRBJ1-5; CDR3: CASSYIAGNQPQHF
V: TRBV9; J: TRBJ2-7; CDR3: CASSVSGGAPYEQYF
V: TRBV19; J: TRBJ2-5; CDR3: CASSNPGGETQYF
V: TRBV9; J: TRBJ2-1; CDR3: CASSVGQGNYPSGRDNEQFF
V: TRBV19; J: TRBJ1-4; CDR3: CASSMQADTSTNEKLFF
V: TRBV28; J: TRBJ2-1; CDR3: CASSLPKEQFF
V: TRBV27; J: TRBJ2-7; CDR3: CASRRDRGVYEQYF
V: TRBV3-1/TRBV3-2; J: TRBJ2-7; CDR3: CASSDRAREQYF
V: TRBV30; J: TRBJ2-1; CDR3: CACAGDHNYNEQFF
V: TRBV10-1; J: TRBJ2-5; CDR3: CASSESPRGETQYF
V: TRBV7-9; J: TRBJ2-7; CDR3: CASSSTSGSSEQYF
V: TRBV30; J: TRBJ1-6; CDR3: CAWRRDVNSPLHF
V: TRBV9; J: TRBJ1-4; CDR3: CASSVEGAGEKLFF
V: TRBV14; J: TRBJ2-7; CDR3: CASSRTAGSYEQYF
V: TRBV3-1/TRBV3-2; J: TRBJ1-1; CDR3: CASSLGGQDTEAFF
V: TRBV6-5; J: TRBJ1-1; CDR3: CASRIDRSTEAFF
V: TRBV27; J: TRBJ1-1; CDR3: CASIPAGGPNTEAFF
V: TRBV11-2; J: TRBJ2-3; CDR3: CASSISGGTDTQYF
V: TRBV30; J: TRBJ2-5; CDR3: CAWGGMGRRSETQYF
V: TRBV28; J: TRBJ1-5; CDR3: CASRMDRVDNQPQHF
V: TRBV20-1; J: TRBJ1-1; CDR3: CSASIGTGNTEAFF
V: TRBV9; J: TRBJ2-1; CDR3: CASSVEPLQGSSYNEQFF
V: TRBV7-2; J: TRBJ2-3; CDR3: CASSPAHGTGVTDTQYF
V: TRBV2; J: TRBJ2-3; CDR3: CASSLETGGPADTQYF
V: TRBV27; J: TRBJ2-2; CDR3: CASSPRWAGTGELFF
V: TRBV19; J: TRBJ2-7; CDR3: CASSGRAFSNEQYF
V: TRBV19; J: TRBJ2-3; CDR3: CASSFGQASTDTQYF
V: TRBV6-5; J: TRBJ2-7; CDR3: CASTGMEISYEQYF